Listed below are T cell receptor beta chains from one sample, sequenced in a study of cytomegalovirus exposure and HLA in healthy donors. Profiled with immunoSEQ multiplex PCR; TCRdb holds only in-frame clones, not every one. This table holds 100,000 to 150,000 clones, roughly 82% found once. The sequenced sample was PBMCs. The receptors come from a man aged 50-59 years in good health and CMV-seronegative. Each CDR3 is given with its conserved first and last residue. The D gene is left open where the match is weak. The size entry is marked missing in some rows and otherwise reads once, few, many or a size class.

>.|TRBD2|TRBV27|TRBJ2-7|13
CASSDRGGYEQYF
TGTGCCAGCAGTGACCGGGGGGGTTACGAGCAGTACTTC
>.|TRBD1|TRBV2|TRBJ1-1|12
CASSDRGFGAFF
TGTGCCAGCAGTGACAGGGGGTTCGGAGCTTTCTTT
>.|TRBD1|TRBV5-1|TRBJ1-6|15
CASSPAGQGNSPLHF
TGCGCCAGCAGCCCGGCGGGACAGGGTAATTCACCCCTCCACTTT
>.|TRBD1|TRBV27|TRBJ2-6|16
CASSGTGRAGANVLTF
TGTGCCAGCAGTGGGACAGGGAGAGCTGGGGCCAACGTCCTGACTTTC
>.|.|TRBV19|TRBJ1-5|16
CASKIMGQGLGQPQHF
TGTGCCAGTAAAATTATGGGGCAGGGATTGGGTCAGCCCCAGCATTTT
>.|TRBD1|TRBV2|TRBJ1-2|14
CASSSTGRKYGYTF
TGTGCCAGCAGTTCGACAGGGAGAAAGTATGGCTACACCTTC
>.|.|TRBV6-1|TRBJ1-1|14
CASTPTVPVTEAFF
TGTGCCAGCACCCCGACAGTTCCGGTCACTGAAGCTTTCTTT
>few|TRBD1|TRBV29-1|TRBJ1-6|13
CSVAGTAGSPLHF
TGCAGCGTTGCCGGGACAGCCGGTTCACCCCTCCACTTT
>few|TRBD2|TRBV4-1|TRBJ2-1|15
CASSRSGGKGNEQFF
TGCGCCAGCAGCCGTAGCGGGGGGAAAGGCAATGAGCAGTTCTTC
>.|.|TRBV5-4|TRBJ2-3|15
CASSLGVQVPATQYF
TGTGCCAGCAGCTTGGGAGTACAGGTGCCCGCTACGCAGTATTTT
>few|.|TRBV7-9|TRBJ2-1|15
CASSPRPEVYNEQFF
TGTGCCAGCAGCCCACGTCCTGAGGTCTACAATGAGCAGTTCTTC
>.|.|TRBV6-1|TRBJ1-1|14
CASSEVLPNTEAFF
TGTGCCAGCAGTGAAGTTCTCCCGAACACTGAAGCTTTCTTT
>.|TRBD1|TRBV5-4|TRBJ1-6|15
CASSLTGTGVSPLHF
TGTGCCAGCAGCCTAACCGGGACAGGGGTCTCACCCCTCCACTTT
>once|.|TRBV5-5|TRBJ1-1|12
CASSFRVTEAFF
TGTGCCAGCAGCTTTCGAGTCACTGAAGCTTTCTTT
>.|.|TRBV2|TRBJ2-5|14
CASSEGTGGHGQYF
TGTGCCAGCAGTGAAGGAACCGGGGGGCATGGCCAGTACTTC
>.|.|TRBV2|TRBJ1-5|15
CASSETALGNQPQHF
TGTGCCAGCAGTGAAACAGCTCTTGGCAATCAGCCCCAGCATTTT
>.|TRBD1|TRBV5-1|TRBJ2-3|13
CASSLGGTGDLYF
TGCGCCAGCAGCTTGGGCGGGACAGGGGATCTGTATTTT
>.|.|TRBV4-1|TRBJ2-5|12
CASSANRETQYF
TGCGCCAGCAGCGCGAACAGGGAGACCCAGTACTTC
>.|.|TRBV19|TRBJ1-6|13
CASGDRWDSPLHF
TGTGCCAGCGGAGACAGGTGGGATTCACCCCTCCACTTT
>.|.|TRBV7-9|TRBJ2-5|15
CASSRGEAIVGTQYF
TGTGCCAGCAGCCGCGGCGAAGCAATTGTAGGGACCCAGTACTTC
>few|TRBD2|TRBV30|TRBJ2-2|15
CAWSSGGAHTGELFF
TGTGCCTGGTCGAGCGGGGGGGCACACACCGGGGAGCTGTTTTTT
>.|TRBD1|TRBV2|TRBJ2-3|16
CASSAPGQGPTDTQYF
TGTGCCAGCAGCGCACCGGGACAGGGGCCAACAGATACGCAGTATTTT
>.|.|TRBV10-3|TRBJ2-7|13
CAIRRDRSEEQYF
TGTGCCATCAGGCGGGACAGATCAGAGGAGCAGTACTTC
>.|TRBD1|TRBV13|TRBJ1-6|14
CASSRGQGGSPLHF
TGTGCCAGCAGCCGAGGACAGGGGGGTTCACCCCTCCACTTT
>.|TRBD1|TRBV5-1|TRBJ2-5|15
CASSFPQGGQETQYF
TGCGCCAGCAGCTTCCCACAGGGGGGACAAGAGACCCAGTACTTC
>.|TRBD1|TRBV9|TRBJ2-5|19
CASSAPLGRDRAPGETQYF
TGTGCCAGCAGCGCCCCTCTTGGCCGGGACAGGGCCCCCGGGGAGACCCAGTACTTC
>.|TRBD1|TRBV13|TRBJ1-2|13
CASSPGQLTGYTF
TGTGCCAGCAGCCCGGGACAGCTTACAGGCTACACCTTC
>.|.|TRBV7-8|TRBJ2-2|18
CASSLRAGAPSNTGELFF
TGTGCCAGCAGCTTACGGGCAGGGGCTCCCTCGAACACCGGGGAGCTGTTTTTT
>.|.|TRBV29-1|TRBJ1-2|12
CSVDQGSYGYTF
TGCAGCGTTGACCAGGGTAGCTATGGCTACACCTTC
>.|TRBD1|TRBV7-8|TRBJ1-2|14
CASSSTGGIYGYTF
TGTGCCAGCAGCTCGACAGGGGGTATCTATGGCTACACCTTC
>once|.|TRBV7-3|TRBJ2-3|16
CASSPLMRASTDTQYF
TGTGCCAGCAGCCCACTCATGAGGGCCAGCACAGATACGCAGTATTTT
>.|TRBD2|TRBV10-2|TRBJ2-3|13
CATTSGGQDTQYF
TGCGCCACCACTAGCGGGGGGCAGGATACGCAGTATTTT
>once|TRBD1|TRBV6-5|TRBJ2-7|15
CASSSPDRGTYEQYF
TGTGCCAGCAGTTCTCCCGACAGGGGGACCTACGAGCAGTACTTC
>.|TRBD1|TRBV10-3|TRBJ2-7|16
CATKGTGETSSYEQYF
TGTGCCACCAAGGGCACAGGGGAAACCTCCTCCTACGAGCAGTACTTC
>.|.|TRBV5-4|TRBJ2-3|15
CASSFSGPSLDTQYF
TGTGCCAGCAGCTTTTCCGGTCCCTCCCTGGATACGCAGTATTTT
>.|.|TRBV4-1|TRBJ1-5|14
CASSQAQLNQPQHF
TGCGCCAGCAGCCAAGCACAGTTAAATCAGCCCCAGCATTTT
>.|TRBD1|TRBV5-1|TRBJ1-5|17
CASSPGTGGSMGQPQHF
TGCGCCAGCAGCCCGGGGACAGGGGGGAGTATGGGTCAGCCCCAGCATTTT
>.|.|TRBV9|TRBJ1-2|14
CASSVAAGHYGYTF
TGTGCCAGCAGCGTAGCGGCAGGGCACTATGGCTACACCTTC
>.|.|TRBV6-5|TRBJ1-2|12
CASSYGSGPPTF
TGTGCCAGCAGTTACGGGAGTGGCCCCCCAACCTTC
>.|.|TRBV7-6|TRBJ2-7|14
CASSWAGGQDEQYF
TGTGCCAGCAGCTGGGCAGGGGGGCAGGACGAGCAGTACTTC
>.|TRBD2|TRBV5-8|TRBJ2-7|14
CASSLTPGGREQYF
TGTGCCAGCAGCTTGACCCCGGGGGGTCGCGAGCAGTACTTC
>.|.|TRBV7-8|TRBJ2-6|15
CASSLDWDRANVLTF
TGTGCCAGCAGCTTAGATTGGGACAGGGCCAACGTCCTGACTTTC